The next 11 T cell receptor beta chains were all read from a single sample in a study of blood T cell repertoires in COVID-19. Assay: immunoSEQ multiplex PCR; the TCRdb copy retains only in-frame clones and omits some. This sample has around 140,000 clones, with approximately 89% found just once. The material sequenced was peripheral blood. The origin of the receptors is a woman in her 70s with COVID-19, enrolled during active disease.

This sequence joins TRBV14 and TRBJ1-5; D not certain. The V gene lost 4 bases and the J gene lost 7 bases, with 14 bases spanning the gap. Germline CDR1 is SGHDN and CDR2 is FVKESK. The CDR3 loop spans 14 amino acids. The CDR3 loop is CASSRSGIGQPQHF. The CDR3 DNA reads TGTGCCAGCAGCCGATCCGGGATTGGGCAGCCCCAGCATTTT. Full variable domain (rest looked up from reference TRBV14 and TRBJ1-5): EAGVTQFPSHSVIEKGQTVTLRCDPISGHDNLYWYRRVMGKEIKFLLHFVKESKQDESGMPNNRFLAERTGGTYSTLKVQPAELEDSGVYFCASSRSGIGQPQHFGDGTRLSIL.

The rearrangement joins TRBV5-5 to TRBJ1-4, with 8 positions matching TRBD1. The CDR3 spans 15 residues. CDR1 is SGHKS, CDR2 YYEKEE, per germline (reference sequence). The trim removed 5 bases at V and 3 bases at J, leaving 6 bases unmatched. The CDR3: CASRRAGGPNEKLFF. The DNA for the CDR3 is TGTGCCAGCAGGAGAGCAGGGGGCCCTAATGAAAAACTGTTTTTT. Using reference TRBV5-5 and TRBJ1-4 for the parts outside the CDR3, the full variable domain is DAGVTQSPTHLIKTRGQQVTLRCSPISGHKSVSWYQQVLGQGPQFIFQYYEKEERGRGNFPDRFSARQFPNYSSELNVNALLLGDSALYLCASRRAGGPNEKLFFGSGTQLSVL.

The chain combines TRBV7-9 with TRBJ1-4, with 7 nucleotides matching TRBD1. The CDR3 covers 14 residues. In germline, CDR1 is SEHNR, CDR2 FQNEAQ (reference sequence). The V and J ends lost 3 bases and 5 bases, in that order; junction bases with no gene match: 3. The CDR3 region is CASSLGDSNEKLFF. The CDR3 region has the DNA TGTGCCAGCAGCTTGGGGGACAGCAATGAAAAACTGTTTTTT.

The gene calls are TRBV6-1 and TRBJ2-3; perhaps TRBD1 as D (6 bases). This CDR3 has 15 amino acids. Trimming took off 1 base at V and 4 bases at J, with 12 bases between the two ends. Germline lookup yields CDR1 MNHNS and CDR2 SASEGT. The CDR3 DNA reads TGTGCCAGCAGTGAAGATAGGACAGCTGCAGATACGCAGTATTTT. Translated: CASSEDRTAADTQYF.

The rearrangement joins TRBV15 to TRBJ1-5; 10 bases agree with TRBD1. This CDR3 is built from 21 residues. The V gene's germline CDR1 is LNHNV and CDR2 YYDKDF (reference sequence). J lost 2 bases, V lost 1 base, and 17 bases had no gene match. CDR3: CATSRVGAPGQGNIGNQPQHF. In nucleotides, the CDR3 is TGTGCCACCAGCAGAGTCGGGGCGCCGGGACAGGGGAATATCGGCAATCAGCCCCAGCATTTT.

V usage is TRBV11-2 and J usage is TRBJ1-4; D unclear. The length of the CDR3 is 16 residues. The germline CDR1 and CDR2 sequences are SGHAT and FQNNGV. V lost 6 bases to trimming and J lost 0 bases, with 14 bases between them. In nucleotides, the CDR3 is TGTGCCAGCAGGCAAGCTGGTCATGCAACTAATGAAAAACTGTTTTTT. Translating gives CASRQAGHATNEKLFF.

V is TRBV4-1 and J is TRBJ2-1; the match to TRBD1 covers 9 bases. CDR1 is MGHRA and CDR2 is YSYEKL in the germline V gene. The CDR3 totals 14 residues. The trim removed 7 bases at V and 2 bases at J, leaving 3 bases unmatched. CDR3 region: CASTGTGTYNEQFF. In DNA form, the CDR3 reads TGCGCCAGCACCGGGACAGGGACCTACAATGAGCAGTTCTTC.

The chain uses TRBV5-1 and TRBJ1-2; D gene uncertain. Trimming pared 4 bases from V and 6 bases from J, leaving 13 bases between. The CDR3 has 13 residues. Germline loops: CDR1 SGHRS, CDR2 YFSETQ. CDR3 sequence reads: CASSARSGDGYTF. CDR3 sequence (DNA): TGCGCCAGCAGCGCAAGATCCGGGGATGGCTACACCTTC.

This rearrangement joins TRBV7-2 to TRBJ1-4; possible D gene TRBD1, 5 bases. There are 15 residues in the CDR3. Germline values: CDR1 SGHTA, CDR2 FQGNSA. V was trimmed by 1 base and J by 4 bases, leaving 10 bases between them. In DNA, the CDR3 is TGTGCCAGCAGCTTAGTAGGGGCTAGTAATGAAAAACTGTTTTTT. As protein: CASSLVGASNEKLFF.

This clone came up once. The V call is TRBV6-6, the J call TRBJ2-7, with 8 bases identical to TRBD1. The CDR3 contains 14 residues. Germline CDR1 is MNHNY and CDR2 is SVGAGI (reference sequence). J was trimmed by 4 bases and V by 0 bases; bases with no gene match: 2. The CDR3 loop reads CASSYSRQGYEQYF. DNA of the CDR3: TGTGCCAGCAGTTACTCGAGACAGGGGTACGAGCAGTACTTC.

The chain combines TRBV18 with TRBJ1-1; D is unresolved. Germline assignment: CDR1 KGHSH and CDR2 LQKENI. CDR3 length: 13 residues. The V end was cut by 5 bases, the J end by 1 base, with 8 bases between. CDR3 bases: TGTGCCAGCTCAAGCGCCCAGAACACTGAAGCTTTCTTT. As protein: CASSSAQNTEAFF.